This T cell receptor (beta chain) was identified in a study of post-analysis software for immune sequencing data. General study results and limits: Included in a set of a few TRBV segments more frequent in patients than controls were TRBV5-6, TRBV5-1 and TRBV20-1.

In regard to this clonotype: Its antigen is currently unknown.

The CDR3 consists of 15 residues. In germline, CDR1 is KGHDR, CDR2 SFDVKD. V lost 3 bases and J lost 4; bases outside the gene matches: 6. Unique molecular identifiers featured in each of the TCR beta cDNA libraries. A single record per CDR3 protein comes from TCRdb applying MiXCR to the PCR reads. The sample yields around 500,000 distinct CDR3 sequences, approximately 34% seen once. The receptor was isolated from a girl under 18 with multiple sclerosis. Sequencing used blood. J is TRBJ2-5 and V is TRBV24-1; 8 bases align to TRBD1. For the CDR3, the DNA is TGTGCCACCAGTGATCAGACAGGGGTAACAGAGACCCAGTACTTC. Translated: CATSDQTGVTETQYF.